Listed below are T cell receptor beta chains from one sample, sequenced in a study of T cell responses to AZD1222 COVID-19 vaccine. This table comes from immunoSEQ multiplex PCR, and its TCRdb copy is limited to in-frame clones, with some not included. The sample has about 130,000 clones, approximately 92% seen once. The sample was peripheral blood, taken 28 days after the second AZD1222 dose. The receptors derive from an adult who received the AZD1222 COVID-19 vaccine. The CDR3 runs from the conserved cysteine through the conserved F or W. D genes are given only for firm matches. Expanded clones get a size class; other rows say once, few or many, or leave the size out.

d_call: TRBD1
clone_size: .
v_call: TRBV27
j_call: TRBJ1-4
cdr3_nt: TGTGCCACCACCGGGACAGGGTCTGAAAAACTGTTTTTT
cdr3_aa: CATTGTGSEKLFF

d_call: TRBD2
clone_size: .
v_call: TRBV7-8
j_call: TRBJ2-1
cdr3_nt: TGTGCCAGCAGCCTTACCTTGACGGCGGGGGGGCATGAGCAGTTCTTC
cdr3_aa: CASSLTLTAGGHEQFF

d_call: .
clone_size: .
v_call: TRBV7-8
j_call: TRBJ1-2
cdr3_nt: TGTGCCAGCAGCCCACCGGTCGTGGCTAACTATGGCTACACCTTC
cdr3_aa: CASSPPVVANYGYTF

d_call: .
clone_size: .
v_call: TRBV27
j_call: TRBJ2-1
cdr3_nt: TGTGCCAGCAGTTTAGAGGGCCAAACAGAGCAGTTCTTC
cdr3_aa: CASSLEGQTEQFF

d_call: .
clone_size: .
v_call: TRBV12-3/TRBV12-4
j_call: TRBJ2-3
cdr3_nt: TGTGCCAGCAGTTTTATAGGGGATACGCAGTATTTT
cdr3_aa: CASSFIGDTQYF

d_call: .
clone_size: .
v_call: TRBV30
j_call: TRBJ2-2
cdr3_nt: TGTGCCTGGAGTGTTAACAGGGTAAAGAACGGGGAGCTGTTTTTT
cdr3_aa: CAWSVNRVKNGELFF

d_call: .
clone_size: .
v_call: TRBV5-6
j_call: TRBJ2-5
cdr3_nt: TGTGCCAGCAGCTTGGATACGGGAGAGACCCAGTACTTC
cdr3_aa: CASSLDTGETQYF

d_call: .
clone_size: .
v_call: TRBV7-9
j_call: TRBJ1-1
cdr3_nt: TGTGCCAGCAGCCTTTCGGGGCTGAACACTGAAGCTTTCTTT
cdr3_aa: CASSLSGLNTEAFF

d_call: .
clone_size: .
v_call: TRBV20-1
j_call: TRBJ2-1
cdr3_nt: TGCAGTGCCGTGGGTAGTGAGCAGTTCTTC
cdr3_aa: CSAVGSEQFF

d_call: .
clone_size: .
v_call: TRBV5-1
j_call: TRBJ2-1
cdr3_nt: TGCGCCAGCAGCTTGGCTGGGACCAGCTCCTACAATGAGCAGTTCTTC
cdr3_aa: CASSLAGTSSYNEQFF

d_call: .
clone_size: .
v_call: TRBV14
j_call: TRBJ2-3
cdr3_nt: TGTGCCAGCAGCCCATGGAGCGGGGATACGCAGTATTTT
cdr3_aa: CASSPWSGDTQYF

d_call: .
clone_size: .
v_call: TRBV25-1
j_call: TRBJ2-7
cdr3_nt: TGTGCCAGCAGTGGTAGAGGGTTAGGCGTGACCTACGAGCAGTACTTC
cdr3_aa: CASSGRGLGVTYEQYF

d_call: .
clone_size: .
v_call: TRBV18
j_call: TRBJ1-2
cdr3_nt: TGTGCCAGCTCACCATCAGCCCCCGGAGACAGTAACTATGGCTACACCTTC
cdr3_aa: CASSPSAPGDSNYGYTF

d_call: .
clone_size: .
v_call: TRBV6-2/TRBV6-3
j_call: TRBJ1-1
cdr3_nt: TGTGCCAGCAGTTACTCGGAACAGAACACTGAAGCTTTCTTT
cdr3_aa: CASSYSEQNTEAFF

d_call: TRBD1
clone_size: .
v_call: TRBV11-2
j_call: TRBJ2-7
cdr3_nt: TGTGCCAGCAGCTTTGGACAGGGTTTGCTCTACGAGCAGTACTTC
cdr3_aa: CASSFGQGLLYEQYF

d_call: .
clone_size: .
v_call: TRBV11-2
j_call: TRBJ1-1
cdr3_nt: TGTGCCAGCAGCGGGGGGGGCACTGAAGCTTTCTTT
cdr3_aa: CASSGGGTEAFF

d_call: .
clone_size: .
v_call: TRBV6-5
j_call: TRBJ2-6
cdr3_nt: TGTGCCAGCAGTCCCCTGGAAGGGGCCAACGTCCTGACTTTC
cdr3_aa: CASSPLEGANVLTF

d_call: .
clone_size: few
v_call: TRBV4-1
j_call: TRBJ2-2
cdr3_nt: TGCGCCAGCAGCCAAGATCCCTCACCCGGGGAGCTGTTTTTT
cdr3_aa: CASSQDPSPGELFF

d_call: .
clone_size: .
v_call: TRBV24-1
j_call: TRBJ2-3
cdr3_nt: TGTGCCACCAGTGATTGGTTGGCGGACAACACAGATACGCAGTATTTT
cdr3_aa: CATSDWLADNTDTQYF

d_call: .
clone_size: once
v_call: TRBV18
j_call: TRBJ1-1
cdr3_nt: TGTGCCAGCTCTCGACTGGTGAACACTGAAGCTTTCTTT
cdr3_aa: CASSRLVNTEAFF

d_call: .
clone_size: .
v_call: TRBV5-1
j_call: TRBJ1-6
cdr3_nt: TGCGCCAGCAGCTTGAGGGACTCACAAAAGTATCCCCTCCACTTT
cdr3_aa: CASSLRDSQKYPLHF

d_call: TRBD1
clone_size: .
v_call: TRBV4-1
j_call: TRBJ2-7
cdr3_nt: TGCGCCAGCAGCCAAGTCGACAGGGGGCCCGGCTACGAGCAGTACTTC
cdr3_aa: CASSQVDRGPGYEQYF

d_call: .
clone_size: .
v_call: TRBV18
j_call: TRBJ1-5
cdr3_nt: TGTGCCAGCTCGGCGGGGTCCCATCAGCCCCAGCATTTT
cdr3_aa: CASSAGSHQPQHF

d_call: TRBD1
clone_size: .
v_call: TRBV7-9
j_call: TRBJ2-7
cdr3_nt: TGTGCCAGCAGCTCGACAGGGGGTAACGAGCAGTACTTC
cdr3_aa: CASSSTGGNEQYF

d_call: .
clone_size: .
v_call: TRBV4-3
j_call: TRBJ1-1
cdr3_nt: TGCGCCAGCAGCCAAGATCGAGCGGGCAACACTGAAGCTTTCTTT
cdr3_aa: CASSQDRAGNTEAFF

d_call: .
clone_size: .
v_call: TRBV11-2
j_call: TRBJ1-3
cdr3_nt: TGTGCCAGCAGCCGCGGAAACACCATATATTTT
cdr3_aa: CASSRGNTIYF

d_call: TRBD1
clone_size: .
v_call: TRBV4-2
j_call: TRBJ1-1
cdr3_nt: TGTGCCAGCAGCCAAGATCCCGGCAGGGGGCTTAACACTGAAGCTTTCTTT
cdr3_aa: CASSQDPGRGLNTEAFF

d_call: TRBD1
clone_size: .
v_call: TRBV5-4
j_call: TRBJ1-1
cdr3_nt: TGTGCCAGCAGCCCGGACAGGGGGCGCGGGAACACTGAAGCTTTCTTT
cdr3_aa: CASSPDRGRGNTEAFF

d_call: TRBD1
clone_size: .
v_call: TRBV30
j_call: TRBJ1-5
cdr3_nt: TGTGCGGCACAGGGGACGGGCAATCAGCCCCAGCATTTT
cdr3_aa: CAAQGTGNQPQHF

d_call: TRBD2
clone_size: .
v_call: TRBV19
j_call: TRBJ2-1
cdr3_nt: TGTGCCAGTAAGTTGGCTAGCGGGGGGGCCTCCTACAATGAGCAGTTCTTC
cdr3_aa: CASKLASGGASYNEQFF

d_call: TRBD2
clone_size: .
v_call: TRBV19
j_call: TRBJ2-3
cdr3_nt: TGTGCCAGTAGTGTTAGCGGGGGGTTAGATACGCAGTATTTT
cdr3_aa: CASSVSGGLDTQYF

d_call: .
clone_size: .
v_call: TRBV7-2
j_call: TRBJ1-4
cdr3_nt: TGTGCCAGCAGCTGGTTCGGGGAACAGGGAGGAGATTTAGGTGAAAAACTGTTTTTT
cdr3_aa: CASSWFGEQGGDLGEKLFF

d_call: TRBD1
clone_size: .
v_call: TRBV6-2/TRBV6-3
j_call: TRBJ1-5
cdr3_nt: TGTGCCAGCAGTTACTCGATCGCACAGGGGGCGAATCAGCCCCAGCATTTT
cdr3_aa: CASSYSIAQGANQPQHF

d_call: .
clone_size: .
v_call: TRBV12-3/TRBV12-4
j_call: TRBJ1-2
cdr3_nt: TGTGCCAGCAGTTACCAGGGCTATGGCTACACCTTC
cdr3_aa: CASSYQGYGYTF

d_call: .
clone_size: .
v_call: TRBV28
j_call: TRBJ1-1
cdr3_nt: TGTGCCAGCAGCACGGGAGGGTTTGAAGCTTTCTTT
cdr3_aa: CASSTGGFEAFF